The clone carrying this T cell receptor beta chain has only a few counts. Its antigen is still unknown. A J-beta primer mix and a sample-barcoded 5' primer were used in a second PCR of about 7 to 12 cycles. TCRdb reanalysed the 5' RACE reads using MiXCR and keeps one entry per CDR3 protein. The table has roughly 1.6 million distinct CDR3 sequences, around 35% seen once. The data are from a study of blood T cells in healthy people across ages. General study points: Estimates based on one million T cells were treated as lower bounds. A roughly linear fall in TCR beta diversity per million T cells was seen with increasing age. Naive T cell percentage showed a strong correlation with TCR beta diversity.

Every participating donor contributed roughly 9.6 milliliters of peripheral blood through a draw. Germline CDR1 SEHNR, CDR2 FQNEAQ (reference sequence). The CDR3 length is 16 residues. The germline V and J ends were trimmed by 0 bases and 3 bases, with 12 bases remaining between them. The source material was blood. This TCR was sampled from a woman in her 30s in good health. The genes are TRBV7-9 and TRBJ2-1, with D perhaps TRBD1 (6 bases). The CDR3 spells CASSLARGGSYNEQFF. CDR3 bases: TGTGCCAGCAGCTTAGCCAGGGGCGGAAGCTACAATGAGCAGTTCTTC.